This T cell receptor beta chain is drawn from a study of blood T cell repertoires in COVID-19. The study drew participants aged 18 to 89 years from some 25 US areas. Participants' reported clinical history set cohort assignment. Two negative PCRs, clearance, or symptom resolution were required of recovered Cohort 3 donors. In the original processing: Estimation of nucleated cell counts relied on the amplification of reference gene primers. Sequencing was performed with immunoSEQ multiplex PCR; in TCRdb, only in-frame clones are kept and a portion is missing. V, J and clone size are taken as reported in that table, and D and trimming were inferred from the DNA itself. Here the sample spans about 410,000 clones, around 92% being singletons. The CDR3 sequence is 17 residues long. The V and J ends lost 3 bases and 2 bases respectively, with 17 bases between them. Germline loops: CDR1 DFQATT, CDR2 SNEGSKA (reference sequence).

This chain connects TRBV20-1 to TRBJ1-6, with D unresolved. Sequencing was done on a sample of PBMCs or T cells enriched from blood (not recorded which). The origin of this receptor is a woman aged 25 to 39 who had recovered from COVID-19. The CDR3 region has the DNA TGCAGTGCTAGTCCGTCTTTGGGGAGAACCTATAATTCACCCCTCCACTTT. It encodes CSASPSLGRTYNSPLHF.